These 24 T cell receptor beta chains were sequenced from one sample in a study of molecular identifiers for immune sequencing clone quantification. TCRdb processed the PCR reads anew with MiXCR; each CDR3 protein has one entry. This sample has approximately 550,000 distinct CDR3 sequences, with 25% found just once. The sequencing sample was made of naive CD8+ T cells from blood, with Jurkat cell RNA spiked in. Subset: FACS-sorted CD8+CD4-CCR7+CD45RA+ naive T cells. These receptors all come from a human donor in good health. Some libraries in this study had Jurkat cell RNA spiked in.

Concerning this clonotype itself: A much larger clone lies a single base off, so this may be a read error. V and J are TRBV29-1 and TRBJ2-2; possible D gene TRBD2, 7 bases. CDR1 SQVTM and CDR2 ANQGSEA come from the germline V gene. The CDR3 has 14 residues. CDR3: CSVERGANTEELFF. CDR3 DNA: TGCAGCGTTGAACGGGGGGCCAACACCGAGGAGCTGTTTTTT.

This clonotype was detected a few times. V is TRBV12-3 or TRBV12-4 and J is TRBJ2-3; 14 nucleotides line up with TRBD2. The CDR3 sequence is 17 residues long. V shed 6 bases and J 0 bases; nucleotides not matched to a gene: 5. The CDR3 coding sequence is TGTGCCAGCAGCGGACTAGCGGGGGGCCTTAGCACAGATACGCAGTATTTT. It specifies CASSGLAGGLSTDTQYF.

A remark on this clonotype: The missing conserved phenylalanine or tryptophan at the end of this CDR3 makes a read error likely. V and J are TRBV19 and TRBJ1-2; 7 bases match TRBD1. There are 10 residues in the CDR3. Germline V gene lookup returns CDR1 LNHDA and CDR2 SQIVND (reference sequence). The CDR3 nucleotides read TGTGCTACAGGGGACTATGGCTACACCTAC. Protein product: CATGDYGYTY.

This clonotype was seen more than once but under ten times. This chain links TRBV2 with TRBJ2-5; D remains ambiguous. The CDR3 totals 15 residues. V shed 3 bases and J shed 2 bases, with 13 bases lying between them. Germline loops: CDR1 SNHLY, CDR2 FYNNEI. CDR3 nucleotide sequence: TGTGCCAGCAGTGATCTTGGGGATAGACAAGAGACCCAGTACTTC. Translation gives CASSDLGDRQETQYF.

DNA for the CDR3: TGCGCCAGCAGCCAAGACCAGGGGGCAGGTTGGCCCCAATACAATGAGCAGTTCTTC. Its protein product is CASSQDQGAGWPQYNEQFF. This chain joins TRBV4-3 and TRBJ2-1; TRBD1 matches 8 bases. The CDR3 sequence is 19 residues long. Germline lookup yields CDR1 LGHNA and CDR2 YSLEER. The junction had 14 bases not matched to a gene; V was cut back by 0 bases and J by 4 bases.

This clonotype was observed a handful of times. This chain connects TRBV2 to TRBJ2-7; D is possibly TRBD2 (5 bases). This CDR3 contains 12 residues. Germline-derived CDR1 and CDR2 are SNHLY and FYNNEI. Between the trimmed V and J ends, which lost 4 bases and 5 bases, there was a span of 9 bases. CDR3 bases: TGTGCCAGCAGTGGGTTGAGGGACGAGCAGTACTTC. Its translation is CASSGLRDEQYF.

This clonotype was seen once. The junction shows a germline mismatch at one end, possibly a read error. This chain links TRBV12-3 or TRBV12-4 with TRBJ2-2; D possibly uses TRBD1 or TRBD2 (6 bases each). This CDR3 contains 14 residues. This CDR3 reads CASSLAPGAGGLFF. The CDR3 DNA sequence: TGTGCCAGCAGTTTAGCGCCAGGGGCCGGGGGGCTGTTTTTT.

V and J are TRBV4-1 and TRBJ1-4; D is possibly TRBD1 (6 bases). V dropped 4 bases and J dropped 1 base, with 13 bases sitting between them. From germline, CDR1 is MGHRA and CDR2 YSYEKL. The CDR3 has 16 residues. The CDR3 is CASSPPGGQTNEKLFF. Here the CDR3 DNA reads TGCGCCAGCAGCCCTCCCGGGGGGCAAACTAATGAAAAACTGTTTTTT.

This chain links TRBV4-1 with TRBJ2-7; 7 positions match TRBD2. Germline V gene lookup returns CDR1 MGHRA and CDR2 YSYEKL. This CDR3 contains 13 residues. V shed 4 bases, J shed 7 bases, and the junction held 7 bases outside the gene matches. CDR3 in amino acids: CASSLPAGSEQYF. CDR3 nucleotide sequence: TGCGCCAGCAGCCTCCCAGCGGGAAGTGAGCAGTACTTC.

This clonotype was seen repeatedly, ten times or more. The rearrangement joins TRBV2 to TRBJ2-7; 12 nucleotides match TRBD2. CDR3 length: 14 amino acids. Looked up from germline, CDR1 is SNHLY and CDR2 is FYNNEI. Losses at the gene ends were 7 bases for V and 9 bases for J; bases not matched to a gene: 10. The CDR3 nucleotides are TGTGCCAGCATTCCGCCTAGCGGGGGGGCTGGGCAGTACTTC. Its protein is CASIPPSGGAGQYF.

Comments on this clonotype: With a much larger clone just one base away, this may be a read error. This sequence joins TRBV19 and TRBJ1-2; D unclear. This CDR3 is 15 amino acids long. The V and J ends lost 3 bases and 8 bases respectively, with 19 bases between them. Germline V gene lookup returns CDR1 LNHDA and CDR2 SQIVND (reference sequence). The CDR3, as DNA: TGTGCCAGTAGTATCTTCAACAGAGCTCCCGGAGGCTACACCTTC. As protein: CASSIFNRAPGGYTF.

There are a few counts of this clonotype. The V gene is TRBV28, the J gene TRBJ1-3; no definite D call. The germline V gene encodes CDR1 MDHEN and CDR2 SYDVKM. The CDR3 is 15 residues long. V lost 2 bases, J lost 4 bases, and 12 bases lay in between. This chain's CDR3 is CASSLRGGFGNTIYF. The CDR3 region has the DNA TGTGCCAGCAGTTTACGTGGAGGCTTCGGAAACACCATATATTTT.

This clonotype appeared a few times. The chain carries TRBV9 and TRBJ2-7, with D tentatively TRBD1 (6 bases). Trimming cost V 3 bases and J 2 bases, with 12 bases left between them. CDR1 SGDLS and CDR2 YYNGEE come from the germline V gene. CDR3 length equals 14 residues. CDR3 DNA sequence: TGTGCCAGCAGCGCAAACCGGGACACCTACGAGCAGTACTTC. Amino acids: CASSANRDTYEQYF.

Note on this clonotype: A much larger clone is a single base away; this may be a read error. V gene TRBV27 combines with J gene TRBJ2-1; the D gene is possibly TRBD2 (5 bases). Germline CDR1 is MNHEY and CDR2 is SMNVEV (reference sequence). The CDR3 runs to 12 residues. V was pared by 4 bases and J by 12 bases, with 13 bases between. CDR3 sequence: CASSWSGGAQFF. The CDR3 nucleotides read TGTGCCAGCAGTTGGAGCGGCGGTGCGCAGTTCTTC.

J is TRBJ1-1 and V is TRBV2; the match to TRBD1 covers 9 bases. This CDR3 comprises 16 residues. With 5 bases clipped from V and 0 bases from J, the junction kept 7 bases outside the gene matches. Germline V gives CDR1 SNHLY, CDR2 FYNNEI. The CDR3 DNA reads as TGTGCCAGCAGTCAAGGACAGGGGCGTATGAACACTGAAGCTTTCTTT. As protein: CASSQGQGRMNTEAFF.

As for this clonotype: This may come from a read error, since a much larger clone is one base off. The J gene is TRBJ2-2, the V gene TRBV6-2 or TRBV6-3; D is possibly TRBD1 or TRBD2 (5 bases each). The CDR3 has 14 residues. Germline CDR1 and CDR2: MNHEY and SVGEGT. DNA for the CDR3: TGTGCCAGCAGTTACGGGGCAGGCACCGGGAAGCTGTTTTTT. Amino acids: CASSYGAGTGKLFF.

The CDR3, as DNA: TGCGCCAGCAGCTCCTTGGGGAGCTCCTATAATTCACCCCTCCACTTT. Protein sequence: CASSSLGSSYNSPLHF. The rearrangement links TRBV4-1 to TRBJ1-6; D is uncertain. The CDR3 contains 16 residues. Germline CDR1 and CDR2: MGHRA and YSYEKL. V dropped 5 bases and J dropped 0 bases, with 11 bases sitting between them.

In its sample, this clonotype was seen a few times. V usage is TRBV19 and J usage is TRBJ2-3; 11 bases are a match to TRBD2. With 5 bases clipped from V and 6 bases from J, the junction kept 7 bases outside the gene matches. CDR1 is LNHDA, CDR2 SQIVND, per germline (reference sequence). This CDR3 has 15 residues. The CDR3 sequence: CASSLLAGEWDTQYF. CDR3 nucleotide sequence: TGTGCCAGTAGTTTACTAGCGGGAGAGTGGGATACGCAGTATTTT. Variable domain in full (rest from reference TRBV19 and TRBJ2-3): DGGITQSPKYLFRKEGQNVTLSCEQNLNHDAMYWYRQDPGQGLRLIYYSQIVNDFQKGDIAEGYSVSREKKESFPLTVTSAQKNPTAFYLCASSLLAGEWDTQYFGPGTRLTVL.

Notes on this clonotype: No conserved phenylalanine or tryptophan ends this CDR3, so it is likely a read error. The chain has TRBV3-1 and TRBJ2-7; 11 bases map to TRBD2. The CDR3 loop spans 15 amino acids. J gave up 0 bases and V 4 bases, and 2 bases lay outside the gene matches. Germline assignment: CDR1 LGHDT and CDR2 YNNKEL (reference sequence). CDR3 residues: CASSPGLADSYEQYS. The CDR3 coding sequence is TGTGCCAGCAGCCCGGGACTAGCGGACTCCTACGAGCAGTACTCC.

J is TRBJ2-5 and V is TRBV9, with 16 bases matching TRBD2. Germline CDR1 SGDLS, CDR2 YYNGEE. The junction had 3 bases not matched to a gene; V was cut back by 4 bases and J by 3 bases. The CDR3 is made up of 16 amino acids. This CDR3 is CASSTGTSGREETQYF. In DNA, the CDR3 is TGTGCCAGCAGCACCGGGACTAGCGGGAGGGAAGAGACCCAGTACTTC.

The chain uses TRBV28 and TRBJ1-6, with a possible D match to TRBD1 (6 bases). The CDR3 runs 14 residues. Trimming cost V 6 bases and J 7 bases, with 13 bases left between them. The germline CDR1 and CDR2 sequences are MDHEN and SYDVKM. CDR3 coding DNA: TGTGCCAGCAGCCCTGGGGACACAAATTCACCCCTCCACTTT. This gives the protein CASSPGDTNSPLHF.

This clonotype was observed once. The chain recombines TRBV12-3 or TRBV12-4 with TRBJ1-5, with TRBD1 as a possible D gene (6 bases). V shed 6 bases and J shed 9 bases, with 12 bases lying between them. CDR3 length: 12 residues. CDR3 in amino acids: CASSPEDRPQHF. The CDR3, as DNA: TGTGCCAGCAGCCCCGAGGACAGGCCCCAGCATTTT.

This clonotype was observed a handful of times. The CDR3 is CASSPSGYNSPLHF. The CDR3 bases are TGTGCCAGCAGTCCGTCAGGCTATAATTCACCCCTCCACTTT. The V call is TRBV6-5, the J call TRBJ1-6; D gene uncertain. CDR1 is MNHEY and CDR2 is SVGAGI in the germline V gene. This CDR3 is 14 amino acids long. V was trimmed by 5 bases and J by 3 bases, leaving 8 bases between them.

There are many counts of this clonotype. The chain joins TRBV7-6 to TRBJ2-7, with D perhaps TRBD1 (7 bases). V lost 5 bases to trimming and J lost 5 bases, with 16 bases between them. The CDR3 contains 14 residues. From germline, CDR1 is SGHVS and CDR2 FNYEAQ. As DNA, the CDR3 is TGTGCCAGCAGCCCATATGGAGGGGGCGACGAGCAGTACTTC. Protein: CASSPYGGGDEQYF.